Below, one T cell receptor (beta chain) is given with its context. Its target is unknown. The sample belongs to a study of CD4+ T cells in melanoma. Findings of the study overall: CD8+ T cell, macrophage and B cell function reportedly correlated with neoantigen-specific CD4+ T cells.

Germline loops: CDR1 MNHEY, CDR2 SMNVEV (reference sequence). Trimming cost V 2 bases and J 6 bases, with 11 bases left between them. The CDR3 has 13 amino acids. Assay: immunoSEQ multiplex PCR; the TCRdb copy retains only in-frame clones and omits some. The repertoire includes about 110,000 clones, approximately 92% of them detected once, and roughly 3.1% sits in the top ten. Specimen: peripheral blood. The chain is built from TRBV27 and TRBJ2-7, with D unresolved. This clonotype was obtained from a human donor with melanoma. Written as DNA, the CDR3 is TGTGCCAGCAGTTTAGGGCCCGGCTCCGAGCAGTACTTC. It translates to CASSLGPGSEQYF.